This TCR beta chain derives from a study of cytomegalovirus exposure and HLA in healthy donors. Background on the study: An earlier analysis identified 120 million or so unique TCR beta sequences in about 180 million T cells.

This PCR relied on a set of 60 Vbeta primers and 13 Jbeta primers. Sequencing was performed with immunoSEQ multiplex PCR; in TCRdb, only in-frame clones are kept and a portion is missing. The sample holds 200,000 to 250,000 clones, around four fifths seen once. The study, taken as a whole, reports: What a later analysis reportedly showed was that an Asian-associated ancestry cluster had fewer N-insertions than the approximately 700-donor mean. Later genetic work tied a missense DCLRE1C variant to beta-chain V and J trimming.

Points on this clone: Its matching antigen is unknown.

Input material: PBMCs. The clonotype was recovered from a woman aged 40-49 years in good health and CMV-seronegative.

In DNA, the CDR3 is TGCGCCAGCACTACTACCATGAACACTGAAGCTTTCTTT. Amino acid sequence: CASTTTMNTEAFF. The chain recombines TRBV5-1 with TRBJ1-1; D is unclear. The germline gives CDR1 SGHRS, CDR2 YFSETQ. This CDR3 is built from 13 residues. V lost 6 bases to trimming and J lost 0 bases, with 9 bases between them.